The 20 T cell receptor beta chains below were found in one sample sequenced in a study of shared clonotypes between healthy human individuals (dated by TCRdb to the early 2020s). CD8 naive samples were CD45RO-negative cells positively selected for CCR7, giving a CD45RA+CCR7+ population that excluded TemRA cells. The method was the immunoSEQ multiplex PCR assay. TCRdb carries this immuneACCESS record with in-frame sequences only. Its versions omit some clonotypes, under half of them owing to an unresolved V gene in the studies checked, with the rest unexplained. In all, the sample holds hundreds of thousands of clones, and around 96% of those were seen once. The ten top clones hold about 0.12% of the sample. The sequencing sample was made of naive CD8+ T cells sorted from blood. What this sample's cell subset or site label stands for: CD45RA+CCR7+. The receptors come from a woman in her 30s in good health.

The V and J genes are TRBV19 and TRBJ2-1; TRBD2 aligns across 9 bases. V lost 4 bases and J lost 8; bases outside the gene matches: 6. The CDR3 is 14 amino acids. CDR1 is LNHDA and CDR2 is SQIVND in the germline V gene (reference sequence). The CDR3 nucleotides read TGTGCCAGTAGTACAGTAGCGGGAGTAGATGAGCAGTTCTTC. It is translated as CASSTVAGVDEQFF.

The chain recombines TRBV28 with TRBJ2-1, with 7 bases aligning to TRBD1. The CDR3 sequence is 15 residues long. Trimming cost V 3 bases and J 9 bases; bases outside gene matches: 11. From germline, CDR1 is MDHEN and CDR2 SYDVKM. DNA of the CDR3: TGTGCCAGCAGTTTCATGATGGGGCCAGGGGGTGAGCAGTTCTTC. It yields the protein CASSFMMGPGGEQFF.

The table lists this clone with a count of one. This chain connects TRBV10-3 to TRBJ2-7, with D unresolved. The germline CDR1 and CDR2 sequences are ENHRY and SYGVKD. Trimming left V 2 bases short and J 2 bases short, with 10 bases between. The CDR3 runs 14 residues. CDR3 residues: CAISEIPKTYEQYF. The CDR3, as DNA: TGTGCCATCAGTGAGATTCCGAAGACCTACGAGCAGTACTTC.

This clone was recorded only once. The chain carries TRBV5-6 and TRBJ1-2; 9 nucleotides align to TRBD1. Germline V gene lookup returns CDR1 SGHDT and CDR2 YYEEEE. The J segment lost 2 bases and the V segment lost 4 bases, leaving 6 bases of the junction unmatched. The CDR3 is 15 amino acids. The DNA of the CDR3 is TGTGCCAGCAGCGCCCAGGGACAGGGAAACTATGGCTACACCTTC. It translates to CASSAQGQGNYGYTF.

The rearrangement uses TRBV11-2 and TRBJ1-2, with D perhaps TRBD1 (6 bases). CDR1 and CDR2 (germline): SGHAT, FQNNGV. This CDR3 is built from 14 residues. With 1 base removed from V and 1 base from J, the gap between germline ends came to 7 bases. CDR3 region: CASSLAGDNYGYTF. The CDR3 bases are TGTGCCAGCAGCTTAGCAGGGGATAACTATGGCTACACCTTC.

Only a few counts were recorded for this clone. The J gene is TRBJ2-3, the V gene TRBV27; TRBD2 might be the D (6 bases). The V gene lost 4 bases and the J gene lost 4 bases, with 15 bases spanning the gap. CDR3 length equals 15 residues. In germline, CDR1 is MNHEY, CDR2 SMNVEV (reference sequence). In DNA, the CDR3 is TGTGCCAGCAGTTACGTTGGAGGGAGACCAGATACGCAGTATTTT. The encoded protein is CASSYVGGRPDTQYF.

The V call is TRBV6-5, the J call TRBJ2-7; 10 bases are shared with TRBD2. Trimming removed 7 bases from V and 5 bases from J; junction bases left unmatched: 11. The CDR3 has 15 amino acids. CDR1 and CDR2 (germline): MNHEY, SVGAGI. This CDR3 is CASTHEASGRNEQYF. CDR3 bases: TGTGCCAGCACCCACGAGGCTAGCGGGAGAAACGAGCAGTACTTC.

V usage is TRBV5-8 and J usage is TRBJ1-1, with D perhaps TRBD1 (6 bases). Germline CDR1 reads SGHTS; CDR2 reads YDEGEE. The CDR3 runs 15 residues. The V and J ends lost 0 bases and 8 bases respectively, with 17 bases between them. The CDR3 reads CASSLEAGAFLEAFF. The CDR3 DNA reads TGTGCCAGCAGCTTGGAGGCAGGGGCCTTTCTCGAAGCTTTCTTT.

This rearrangement joins TRBV7-3 to TRBJ2-5, with TRBD2 matching over 10 bases. Germline trimming cut 5 bases from V and 2 bases from J; bases unmatched to any gene: 5. The germline CDR1 and CDR2 sequences are SGHTA and FQGTGA. The CDR3 is 15 residues long. CDR3 DNA sequence: TGTGCCAGCAGCGGATCACTAGCGGGACAAGAGACCCAGTACTTC. It is translated as CASSGSLAGQETQYF.

The V gene is TRBV28, the J gene TRBJ2-7; TRBD2 agrees at 8 bases. This CDR3 contains 19 residues. In germline, CDR1 is MDHEN, CDR2 SYDVKM. V lost 2 bases to trimming and J lost 2 bases; unmatched junction nucleotides: 17. The CDR3 protein is CASSLVTSVLGTPPYEQYF. DNA of the CDR3: TGTGCCAGCAGTTTAGTGACTAGCGTTCTAGGTACCCCACCCTACGAGCAGTACTTC.

The chain recombines TRBV27 with TRBJ1-1; maybe TRBD1 (6 bases). Germline V gene lookup returns CDR1 MNHEY and CDR2 SMNVEV (reference sequence). Trimming took 2 bases from V and 1 from J, leaving 8 bases between them. This CDR3 is 14 amino acids long. The CDR3 reads CASSLGTQNTEAFF. In DNA, the CDR3 is TGTGCCAGCAGTTTAGGGACACAGAACACTGAAGCTTTCTTT.

In DNA form, the CDR3 reads TGTGCCAGCGGGTCCGCGAGACTAGAGATCTACGAGCAGTACTTC. Amino acids: CASGSARLEIYEQYF. The J gene is TRBJ2-7, the V gene TRBV7-9, with D possibly being TRBD2 (6 bases). This CDR3 has 15 residues. Germline V lookup: CDR1 SEHNR, CDR2 FQNEAQ (reference sequence). Trimming cost V 8 bases and J 3 bases, with 20 bases left between them.

This chain joins TRBV5-6 and TRBJ2-2; possibly TRBD2 for D (5 bases). Germline V gene lookup returns CDR1 SGHDT and CDR2 YYEEEE. The CDR3 length is 16 residues. Trimming pared 2 bases from V and 5 bases from J, leaving 16 bases between. The CDR3 sequence is CASSFATSLRTGELFF. The DNA of the CDR3 is TGTGCCAGCAGCTTTGCAACTAGTTTGAGGACCGGGGAGCTGTTTTTT.

The CDR3 reads CASRAGSHEQYF. The CDR3 DNA sequence: TGTGCCAGCAGAGCAGGGTCCCACGAGCAGTACTTC. V and J are TRBV2 and TRBJ2-7; D possibly corresponds to TRBD1 (5 bases). V lost 6 bases, J lost 5 bases, and 11 bases lay in between. Germline V lookup: CDR1 SNHLY, CDR2 FYNNEI. This CDR3 is built from 12 residues.

Comments on this clone: At the DNA level, this CDR3 is encoded by other sequences in the same sample as well. The J gene is TRBJ1-2, the V gene TRBV28, with D possibly being TRBD1 (6 bases). V lost 2 bases and J lost 5, with 9 bases in between. Germline CDR1 and CDR2: MDHEN and SYDVKM. This CDR3 comprises 13 residues. CDR3 in DNA: TGTGCCAGCAGTTTACTAGGGGGGTATGGCTACACCTTC. It yields the protein CASSLLGGYGYTF.

In DNA form, the CDR3 reads TGTGCCAGCAGTGATCCCCGAACAACTAATGAAAAACTGTTTTTT. Translation: CASSDPRTTNEKLFF. The chain recombines TRBV2 with TRBJ1-4; unclear D gene. Germline V gives CDR1 SNHLY, CDR2 FYNNEI. The CDR3 has 15 amino acids. V was trimmed by 3 bases and J by 0 bases, leaving 8 bases between them.

The chain links TRBV13 to TRBJ2-7; D is ambiguous. CDR1 and CDR2 (germline): PRHDT, FYEKMQ (reference sequence). Between the trimmed V and J ends, which lost 5 bases and 3 bases, there was a span of 11 bases. This CDR3 is 13 amino acids long. CDR3: CASSPPVSYEQYF. CDR3 in DNA: TGTGCCAGCAGCCCCCCCGTAAGCTACGAGCAGTACTTC.

The V and J genes are TRBV10-3 and TRBJ2-1; TRBD2 matches 8 bases. The CDR3 extends over 16 amino acids. Per the germline V gene, CDR1 is ENHRY and CDR2 is SYGVKD. With V trimmed by 5 bases and J by 5 bases, 11 bases remained unmatched. The chain's CDR3 is CAISQPPGTSNNEQFF. Written as DNA, the CDR3 is TGTGCCATCAGTCAACCACCCGGGACTAGTAACAATGAGCAGTTCTTC.

The rearrangement links TRBV6-6 to TRBJ1-5; 7 positions agree with TRBD1. The CDR3 totals 14 residues. V trimming: 6 bases; J trimming: 2 bases; junction bases outside the gene matches: 4. Per germline, CDR1 MNHNY and CDR2 SVGAGI (reference sequence). The CDR3 DNA follows: TGTGCCAGCAGGACCGGGACAGGCAATCAGCCCCAGCATTTT. Its translation is CASRTGTGNQPQHF.

The V and J genes are TRBV5-6 and TRBJ2-1; 8 nucleotides match TRBD2. Germline V CDR1 and CDR2: SGHDT, YYEEEE. CDR3 length: 15 residues. V lost 0 bases, J lost 8 bases, and 7 bases stayed unmatched. The CDR3 region has the DNA TGTGCCAGCAGCTTGGAGCTAGCGGGCGGTTATGAGCAGTTCTTC. Protein product: CASSLELAGGYEQFF.